The entry below gives a single TCR beta chain sequence along with its context. As yet, its antigen is unknown. This entry is derived from a study of T cell responses to AZD1222 COVID-19 vaccine. TCRdb's table, derived via immunoSEQ multiplex PCR, lists solely in-frame clones and lacks some. The sample shows about 94,000 clones, around 85% of them seen only once. Germline loops: CDR1 KGHSH, CDR2 LQKENI. V trimming: 2 bases; J trimming: 6 bases; junction bases outside the gene matches: 3. The CDR3 has 13 amino acids. Study results and caveats: Across the whole spike, CD4 TCRs peaked at regions 160-218 and 743-854.

Sequenced material: peripheral blood, taken 28 days after the second AZD1222 dose. The receptor was derived from an adult who received the AZD1222 COVID-19 vaccine. The chain joins TRBV18 to TRBJ1-2, with 7 bases matching TRBD1. Here the CDR3 reads CASSPWDSDGYTF. The CDR3 region has the DNA TGTGCCAGCTCACCATGGGACAGCGATGGCTACACCTTC.